The present entry profiles one T cell receptor (beta chain) with its context. The sample comes from a study of control samples from healthy donors and cancer patients. Data came from immunoSEQ multiplex PCR; TCRdb stores just in-frame clones and leaves some out. The sample contains 120,000 or so clones, 85% to 95% of which appear only once. Between the trimmed V and J ends, which lost 2 bases and 0 bases, there was a span of 8 bases. Germline V gene lookup returns CDR1 MNHNY and CDR2 SVGAGI (reference sequence). The CDR3 covers 15 residues. Sequenced sample: blood. This receptor was identified in a man aged 18-30 years in good health. This chain joins TRBV6-6 and TRBJ1-5; the D is unclear. DNA for the CDR3: TGTGCCAGCAGTTACGAGCGCTATAGCAATCAGCCCCAGCATTTT. Its translation: CASSYERYSNQPQHF.